One and the same sample provided the 6 T cell receptor beta chains below, sequenced in a study of cytomegalovirus exposure and HLA in healthy donors. The PCR ran on 60 Vbeta and 13 Jbeta primers. Some clones are missing from TCRdb's copy, which holds only in-frame ones; the method was immunoSEQ multiplex PCR. The data show approximately 170,000 clones, 70% to 90% seen once. The sequenced sample was PBMCs. The receptors stem from a male donor in good health and CMV-seronegative.

The genes are TRBV4-3 and TRBJ2-3, with D possibly being TRBD1 (7 bases). V lost 0 bases and J 4 bases, leaving 17 bases between the germline ends. CDR1 and CDR2 (germline): LGHNA, YSLEER. The CDR3 covers 17 residues. CDR3 coding DNA: TGCGCCAGCAGCCAAGATAGTAGCAGGGGGGTTGCAGATACGCAGTATTTT. Translated: CASSQDSSRGVADTQYF.

The CDR3 DNA is TGTGCCAGCAGCCCGACTAGCGGTCAGGGCGAGCAGTACTTC. This codes for CASSPTSGQGEQYF. The chain joins TRBV28 to TRBJ2-7; 9 positions agree with TRBD2. Trimming removed 6 bases from V and 6 bases from J; junction bases left unmatched: 9. Germline CDR1 reads MDHEN; CDR2 reads SYDVKM. The CDR3 length is 14 residues.

The J gene is TRBJ2-3, the V gene TRBV5-1; 11 bases line up with TRBD1. Losses at the gene ends were 4 bases for V and 3 bases for J; bases not matched to a gene: 7. CDR1 and CDR2 from the germline V gene are SGHRS and YFSETQ. This CDR3 spans 16 amino acids. For the CDR3, the DNA is TGCGCCAGCAGCGTGGGGGGACAGGGGGGGACAGATACGCAGTATTTT. Amino acid sequence: CASSVGGQGGTDTQYF.

The gene calls are TRBV25-1 and TRBJ2-2, with 7 bases lining up with TRBD1. The CDR3 totals 17 residues. Losses at the gene ends were 2 bases for V and 0 bases for J; bases not matched to a gene: 6. Per the germline V gene, CDR1 is MGHDK and CDR2 is SYGVNS. CDR3 nucleotide sequence: TGTGCCAGCAGTGAAAGAAAGGGGACAGCGAACACCGGGGAGCTGTTTTTT. It is translated as CASSERKGTANTGELFF.

The gene calls are TRBV2 and TRBJ1-2; D is undetermined. The CDR3 totals 15 residues. Trimming removed 3 bases at V and 4 bases at J, with 15 bases between. In germline, CDR1 is SNHLY, CDR2 FYNNEI. CDR3 DNA sequence: TGTGCCAGCAGTGAGGGAGTAAGGGATGGCTATGGCTACACCTTC. Protein sequence: CASSEGVRDGYGYTF.

The chain combines TRBV5-1 with TRBJ2-1; 7 bases are shared with TRBD2. CDR1 is SGHRS, CDR2 YFSETQ, per germline. After removal of 1 base from V and 3 bases from J, the junction contained 10 bases not matched to a gene. The CDR3 loop spans 17 amino acids. The CDR3 DNA sequence: TGCGCCAGCAGCTTGTGGGGAGGGAGAGGTCTCTACAATGAGCAGTTCTTC. Amino acid sequence: CASSLWGGRGLYNEQFF.